This is a list of T cell receptor beta chains from one sample in a study of cytomegalovirus exposure and HLA in healthy donors. Libraries were prepared by immunoSEQ multiplex PCR; TCRdb keeps only in-frame clonotypes and omits some of them. The table includes 150,000 to 200,000 clones, around three quarters detected once. The sequenced sample was PBMCs. The receptors were gathered from a man aged 35-49 years in good health and CMV-seronegative. Both conserved end residues are part of each CDR3. A D gene is named only where the DNA matches it firmly. Not all rows give a size; the values are once, few, many and, for expanded clones, a class.

V	size	J	D	DNA	CDR3
TRBV9	once	TRBJ2-3	TRBD2	TGTGCCAGCAGCGTAGGCGCGGGGGGCCGGGCAGATACGCAGTATTTT	CASSVGAGGRADTQYF
TRBV27	.	TRBJ1-1	TRBD1	TGTGCCAGCAGATCATCCGGGACAGGGAACACTGAAGCTTTCTTT	CASRSSGTGNTEAFF
TRBV6-6	.	TRBJ2-7	.	TGTGCCAGCAGTTACTCAGGCGGGCCCTACGAGCAGTACTTC	CASSYSGGPYEQYF
TRBV15	.	TRBJ1-2	TRBD1	TGTGCCACCAGCACCTACCCGACAGGGCTGGGCGGCTACACCTTC	CATSTYPTGLGGYTF
TRBV25-1	.	TRBJ2-7	TRBD2	TGTGCCAGCAGTGACTCCGGGACTATCCCATCCTACGAGCAGTACTTC	CASSDSGTIPSYEQYF
TRBV6-6	few	TRBJ1-1	.	TGTGCCAGCACCGCGGCAGGGACTGAAGCTTTCTTT	CASTAAGTEAFF
TRBV7-9	.	TRBJ2-1	TRBD2	TGTGCCAGCAGCTCGGGACTAGCGGGAGGATTGGCCTACAATGAGCAGTTCTTC	CASSSGLAGGLAYNEQFF
TRBV19	.	TRBJ2-5	.	TGTGCCAGTAGTACCAGTATCCAAGAGACCCAGTACTTC	CASSTSIQETQYF
TRBV18	few	TRBJ2-1	.	TGTGCCAGCTCACGAGATTACAATGAGCAGTTCTTC	CASSRDYNEQFF
TRBV18	.	TRBJ1-5	.	TGTGCCAGCTCACACGGTTTGACAGACAATCAGCCCCAGCATTTT	CASSHGLTDNQPQHF
TRBV4-1	.	TRBJ2-3	TRBD2	TGCGCCAGCAGCCAAGAAGCGGGGGCGTTCACAGATACGCAGTATTTT	CASSQEAGAFTDTQYF
TRBV6-5	.	TRBJ2-2	.	TGTGCCAGCAGTTACCGGGGGGCAAACACCGGGGAGCTGTTTTTT	CASSYRGANTGELFF
TRBV19	.	TRBJ1-1	.	TGTGCCAGTAGTATAGCAGGGGACACTGAAGCTTTCTTT	CASSIAGDTEAFF
TRBV10-1	.	TRBJ2-3	.	TGCGCCAGCAGTGGAGGGAACACAGATACGCAGTATTTT	CASSGGNTDTQYF
TRBV18	.	TRBJ2-7	TRBD2	TGTGCCAGCTCACAAGGGACACTGACTAGCGGGAACTACGAGCAGTACTTC	CASSQGTLTSGNYEQYF
TRBV6-1	.	TRBJ2-2	TRBD2	TGTGCCAGCAGTGGGTGGGGAGCGGGAGCCGGGGAGCTGTTTTTT	CASSGWGAGAGELFF
TRBV7-2	.	TRBJ1-6	TRBD1	TGTGCCAGCAGCTTCGGGGACAGGGGTCCCTATTCACCCCTCCACTTT	CASSFGDRGPYSPLHF
TRBV9	.	TRBJ2-1	TRBD1	TGTGCCAGCAGCGTAGTAGGGACAGGGGCCTACAATGAGCAGTTCTTC	CASSVVGTGAYNEQFF
TRBV18	.	TRBJ2-3	TRBD2	TGTGCCAGCTCACCACCGCTAGCGGGAACAGATACGCAGTATTTT	CASSPPLAGTDTQYF
TRBV9	.	TRBJ1-6	.	TGTGCCAGCAGCGTAGGAGGGTACCCCTATAATTCACCCCTCCACTTT	CASSVGGYPYNSPLHF
TRBV20-1	few	TRBJ2-5	.	TGCAGTGCTAGAGATAGAGAGACCCAGTACTTC	CSARDRETQYF
TRBV5-6	.	TRBJ2-5	TRBD1	TGTGCCAGCAGACTGGACAGGGGGTACCAAGAGACCCAGTACTTC	CASRLDRGYQETQYF
TRBV27	.	TRBJ1-1	TRBD1	TGTGCCACCAGGGACAGTTTAATGAACACTGAAGCTTTCTTT	CATRDSLMNTEAFF
TRBV4-3	.	TRBJ2-4	.	TGCGCCAGCAGCCAAGATACGTGGGGGGACGCCAAAAACATTCAGTACTTC	CASSQDTWGDAKNIQYF
TRBV7-9	few	TRBJ2-1	TRBD1	TGTGCCAGCAGCCAGCTGGGGACAGTAGCCAAAAATGAGCAGTTCTTC	CASSQLGTVAKNEQFF
TRBV7-9	few	TRBJ1-1	.	TGTGCCACATCGGACACTGAAGCTTTCTTT	CATSDTEAFF
TRBV29-1	.	TRBJ2-3	.	TGCAGCGTTGTGGCCCCCGCCCGCACAGATACGCAGTATTTT	CSVVAPARTDTQYF
TRBV28	.	TRBJ2-5	TRBD1	TGTGCCAGCAGCTCCCAGGGACAGAGTATAGAGACCCAGTACTTC	CASSSQGQSIETQYF
TRBV2	.	TRBJ2-2	TRBD2	TGTGCCAGCCGGCGGGAGGGCGGGGAGCTGTTTTTT	CASRREGGELFF
TRBV19	.	TRBJ2-5	.	TGTGCCAGTAGTATTCACAAGGGGTTCGGGGAGACCCAGTACTTC	CASSIHKGFGETQYF
TRBV4-3	.	TRBJ2-1	TRBD2	TGCGCCAGCAGCCAATCCACGGGACTAGCGGTCTACAATGAGCAGTTCTTC	CASSQSTGLAVYNEQFF
TRBV5-1	.	TRBJ2-7	TRBD2	TGCGCCAGCACTCCTACTAGCGGGCTCGATTGGGAGCAGTACTTC	CASTPTSGLDWEQYF
TRBV7-8	.	TRBJ1-1	TRBD1	TGTGCCAGCAGCTTTACACAGGGGGGCACTGAAGCTTTCTTT	CASSFTQGGTEAFF
TRBV19	.	TRBJ1-2	TRBD1	TGTGCCAGTAGTACCAGACAGGGCAATGGCTACACCTTC	CASSTRQGNGYTF
TRBV10-2	once	TRBJ1-1	.	TGCGCCAGCACCGAGACGGGACACCCTGAAGCTTTCTTT	CASTETGHPEAFF
TRBV9	.	TRBJ2-1	TRBD2	TGTGCCAGCAGCGCTACGCCCCAACAGCGGGGAAACAATGAGCAGTTCTTC	CASSATPQQRGNNEQFF
TRBV6-1	few	TRBJ2-7	TRBD1	TGTGCCAGCGGTGACAGGGTCCACGAGCAGTACTTC	CASGDRVHEQYF
TRBV7-2	.	TRBJ1-2	.	TGTGCCAGCAGCCAGCTTAGTTTTGAGGCTAACTATGGCTACACCTTC	CASSQLSFEANYGYTF
TRBV9	.	TRBJ2-3	TRBD2	TGTGCCAGCAGCGTAGGAAGCGGGATGAGAGTTTCTAGCACAGATACGCAGTATTTT	CASSVGSGMRVSSTDTQYF
TRBV27	.	TRBJ1-2	.	TGTGCCAGCAGCCCAAGGGGTAACTATGGCTACACCTTC	CASSPRGNYGYTF
TRBV11-2	.	TRBJ1-5	.	TGTGCCAGCAGCCAGTCTGATAGCAATCAGCCCCAGCATTTT	CASSQSDSNQPQHF
TRBV30	.	TRBJ2-7	.	TGTGCCTGGAGCCCTCCTTCCTACGAGCAGTACTTC	CAWSPPSYEQYF
TRBV7-9	few	TRBJ2-7	TRBD2	TGTGCCAGCAGCTTGACTAGCGGGAGGAGCTCCTACGAGCAGTACTTC	CASSLTSGRSSYEQYF
TRBV4-1	.	TRBJ1-2	.	TGCGCCAGCAGCCAAGGTGATCGGGGGGCGCGTGGCTACACCTTC	CASSQGDRGARGYTF
TRBV7-2	.	TRBJ1-1	TRBD1	TGTGCCAGCAGCTTAGGAGGGGGCAAGACTGAAGCTTTCTTT	CASSLGGGKTEAFF
TRBV11-2	few	TRBJ2-1	TRBD2	TGTGCCAGCAGCCCCGGACTAGCGGGAGGGTTTGGTTCCTACAATGAGCAGTTCTTC	CASSPGLAGGFGSYNEQFF
TRBV6-5	.	TRBJ2-1	TRBD2	TGTGCCAGCAGCTGGGAGGGGCCGGGGTACAATGAGCAGTTCTTC	CASSWEGPGYNEQFF
TRBV4-1	.	TRBJ1-2	.	TGCGCCAGCAGCCAACCCGAGATAAACTATGGCTACACCTTC	CASSQPEINYGYTF
TRBV4-3	.	TRBJ2-1	.	TGCGCCAGCAGCTTAGACCAGGGAATAGGCAATGAGCAGTTCTTC	CASSLDQGIGNEQFF
TRBV5-1	.	TRBJ2-7	TRBD2	TGCGCCAGCAGTCTAGCGGGATCCTACGAGCAGTACTTC	CASSLAGSYEQYF
TRBV19	once	TRBJ1-2	.	TGTGCCAGTAGTATAAAGGGGTTGACCTATGGCTACACCTTC	CASSIKGLTYGYTF
TRBV19	.	TRBJ2-2	TRBD1	TGTGCCAGTAGTATGGGGACAGGGTGGTTGGCCGGGGAGCTGTTTTTT	CASSMGTGWLAGELFF
TRBV7-9	.	TRBJ1-5	TRBD1	TGTGCCAGCAGCCCAACAGGGACAGTTAATCAGCCCCAGCATTTT	CASSPTGTVNQPQHF
TRBV9	.	TRBJ2-1	.	TGTGCCAGCAGCGTAGTAGTCGACAATGAGCAGTTCTTC	CASSVVVDNEQFF
TRBV15	few	TRBJ2-7	TRBD1	TGTGCCACCAGCAGACCCGGGACAGGCCTGCTGGAGCAGTACTTC	CATSRPGTGLLEQYF
TRBV7-3	once	TRBJ2-3	.	TGTGCCAGCAGCTTTAGAGGGGGGGGGACGTATACGCAGTATTTT	CASSFRGGGTYTQYF
TRBV6-6	.	TRBJ2-7	TRBD1	TGTGCCAGCAGTTACTCATTACAGGGGGGCTACGAGCAGTACTTC	CASSYSLQGGYEQYF